Listed here are 24 T cell receptor beta chains from one sample, sequenced in a study of a mutant IDH1 vaccine in newly diagnosed glioma. Sample time point: week 11, during vaccination. It was 300 ug of mutant IDH1 20-mer peptide that made up each vaccine dose, given with topical imiquimod. TCRdb's table, derived via immunoSEQ multiplex PCR, lists solely in-frame clones and lacks some. The table includes fewer than 75,000 clones, approximately 84% detected once. For these receptors, no antigen is known. The sample consisted of PBMCs, taken from a glioma patient whose treatment included an IDH1 peptide vaccine. The source of these receptors is a woman aged 45-60 years with glioma.

The chain has TRBV5-1 and TRBJ2-1, with 10 nucleotides matching TRBD2. Germline trimming cut 4 bases from V and 1 base from J; bases unmatched to any gene: 5. The CDR3 sequence is 16 residues long. The germline V gene encodes CDR1 SGHRS and CDR2 YFSETQ. CDR3 DNA: TGCGCCAGCAGCCCCCGGACTAGCGGTTCCTACAATGAGCAGTTCTTC. This gives the protein CASSPRTSGSYNEQFF.

The chain joins TRBV11-3 to TRBJ1-1; TRBD1 might be the D (6 bases). The CDR3 consists of 14 residues. Per germline, CDR1 SGHNT and CDR2 YENEEA. Trimming stripped 3 bases from V and 0 bases from J, with 8 bases between. The DNA for the CDR3 is TGTGCCAGCAGCTTGGACAGTCTGAACACTGAAGCTTTCTTT. Encoded protein: CASSLDSLNTEAFF.

The rearrangement joins TRBV21-1 to TRBJ1-2. TRBV21-1 is a pseudogene segment. This CDR3 comprises 14 residues. DNA for the CDR3: TGTGCCAGCAGCGCGAATGCCCGGGACTATGGCTACACCTTC. Its translation is CASSANARDYGYTF.

This clone was recorded a few times. This rearrangement joins TRBV9 to TRBJ2-5, with unresolved D. V lost 0 bases, J lost 5 bases, and 14 bases lay in between. CDR3 length equals 15 residues. Germline lookup yields CDR1 SGDLS and CDR2 YYNGEE. CDR3 nucleotide sequence: TGTGCCAGCAGCGTAGAAGGATTCGATGGGGAGACCCAGTACTTC. This encodes CASSVEGFDGETQYF.

This chain joins TRBV2 and TRBJ1-2; the D is unclear. Germline CDR1 and CDR2: SNHLY and FYNNEI. The CDR3 totals 12 residues. V lost 4 bases, J lost 6 bases, and 9 bases lay in between. CDR3 amino acids: CASSGAVHGYTF. The CDR3 coding sequence is TGTGCCAGCAGTGGGGCAGTACATGGCTACACCTTC.

This chain links TRBV30 with TRBJ2-7; D ambiguous. There are 14 residues in the CDR3. V was trimmed by 2 bases and J by 0 bases, leaving 11 bases between them. In germline, CDR1 is GTSNPN, CDR2 SVGIG (reference sequence). CDR3 in DNA: TGTGCCTGGAGTTCTGGGTCCTACTCCTACGAGCAGTACTTC. This sequence encodes CAWSSGSYSYEQYF.

J is TRBJ2-2 and V is TRBV27; no clear D. Germline V gives CDR1 MNHEY, CDR2 SMNVEV (reference sequence). The germline V and J ends were trimmed by 3 bases and 0 bases, with 2 bases remaining between them. This CDR3 contains 13 residues. The CDR3: CASSFTNTGELFF. CDR3 bases: TGTGCCAGCAGTTTTACGAACACCGGGGAGCTGTTTTTT.

The genes are TRBV7-2 and TRBJ2-7; no clear D gene. The length of the CDR3 is 13 residues. The V and J ends lost 0 bases and 4 bases respectively, with 7 bases between them. CDR1 is SGHTA and CDR2 is FQGNSA in the germline V gene. CDR3 DNA: TGTGCCAGCAGCTTAGCGGGCAGGTACGAGCAGTACTTC. It is translated as CASSLAGRYEQYF.

The chain has TRBV7-8 and TRBJ1-2; D remains ambiguous. Germline CDR1 reads SGHVS; CDR2 reads FQNEAQ. Trimming stripped 4 bases from V and 0 bases from J, with 12 bases between. This CDR3 is 15 amino acids long. CDR3 in DNA: TGTGCCAGCAGCTCCCTCGAGAGTGCTAACTATGGCTACACCTTC. This codes for CASSSLESANYGYTF.

This clone was seen once. The chain has TRBV6-5 and TRBJ1-1; D unresolved. The length of the CDR3 is 15 residues. Deletions cut 2 bases from V and 4 bases from J, with 14 bases between. Germline V gives CDR1 MNHEY, CDR2 SVGAGI. CDR3 sequence: CASSYNGVMSTEAFF. CDR3 sequence (DNA): TGTGCCAGCAGTTACAATGGGGTAATGAGCACTGAAGCTTTCTTT.

The chain combines TRBV18 with TRBJ1-5, with D unresolved. The CDR3 runs 13 residues. V lost 6 bases, J lost 5 bases, and 11 bases lay in between. CDR1 is KGHSH, CDR2 LQKENI, per germline. The CDR3 sequence: CASSVYFDQPQHF. CDR3 nucleotide sequence: TGTGCCAGCTCTGTGTATTTCGATCAGCCCCAGCATTTT. The full variable domain, in which reference TRBV18 and TRBJ1-5 provide the parts outside the CDR3, is NAGVMQNPRHLVRRRGQEARLRCSPMKGHSHVYWYRQLPEEGLKFMVYLQKENIIDESGMPKERFSAEFPKEGPSILRIQQVVRGDSAAYFCASSVYFDQPQHFGDGTRLSIL.

The V gene is TRBV7-8, the J gene TRBJ1-5; TRBD1 matches 10 bases. The CDR3 consists of 17 residues. The V gene end was trimmed by 4 bases and the J gene end by 5 bases; junction bases not matched to a gene: 11. The germline V gene encodes CDR1 SGHVS and CDR2 FQNEAQ. CDR3 region: CASSYIPGQGSDQPQHF. As DNA, the CDR3 is TGTGCCAGCAGCTACATCCCGGGACAGGGGAGCGATCAGCCCCAGCATTTT.

The chain has TRBV7-8 and TRBJ2-2, with D tentatively TRBD1 (6 bases). The CDR3 loop spans 16 amino acids. Germline assignment: CDR1 SGHVS and CDR2 FQNEAQ. Trimming left V 0 bases short and J 7 bases short, with 15 bases between. The CDR3 nucleotides are TGTGCCAGCAGCTTAGCGGGGCAGGGGTTTCTCGGGGAGCTGTTTTTT. This encodes CASSLAGQGFLGELFF.

The chain is built from TRBV7-2 and TRBJ2-5, with 9 bases lining up with TRBD2. V shed 0 bases, J shed 5 bases, and the junction held 10 bases outside the gene matches. CDR1 and CDR2 (germline): SGHTA, FQGNSA. CDR3 size: 17 residues. The CDR3 protein is CASSLARSSGVIETQYF. CDR3 nucleotide sequence: TGTGCCAGCAGCTTAGCGCGATCTAGCGGGGTAATTGAGACCCAGTACTTC.

The chain recombines TRBV5-6 with TRBJ1-1; D call uncertain. The CDR3 consists of 12 residues. V was pared by 1 base and J by 11 bases, with 12 bases between. Germline-derived CDR1 and CDR2 are SGHDT and YYEEEE. As DNA, the CDR3 is TGTGCCAGCAGCTTGCAGGAGGATTGGGCTTTCTTT. Translation: CASSLQEDWAFF.

The gene calls are TRBV6-1 and TRBJ1-2; no firm D call. V gave up 5 bases and J gave up 5 bases, with 18 bases separating them. From germline, CDR1 is MNHNS and CDR2 SASEGT. The CDR3 loop spans 15 amino acids. The CDR3 DNA follows: TGTGCCAGCAGTCAATTAGGTACAGCGAGATATGGCTACACCTTC. It translates to CASSQLGTARYGYTF.

V usage is TRBV6-1 and J usage is TRBJ1-5; TRBD1 might be the D (6 bases). The CDR3 sequence is 18 residues long. The V gene's germline CDR1 is MNHNS and CDR2 SASEGT. V lost 3 bases, J lost 2 bases, and 20 bases lay in between. Here the CDR3 reads CASSDWGQAGLGNQPQHF. The CDR3 coding sequence is TGTGCCAGCAGTGATTGGGGGCAGGCGGGTCTGGGCAATCAGCCCCAGCATTTT.

The chain uses TRBV2 and TRBJ1-5; 9 bases fit TRBD1. In germline, CDR1 is SNHLY, CDR2 FYNNEI. The trim removed 5 bases at V and 0 bases at J, leaving 5 bases unmatched. This CDR3 has 16 amino acids. The CDR3 nucleotides read TGTGCCAGCAGTTTACAGGGGGCGCTTAGCAATCAGCCCCAGCATTTT. Protein: CASSLQGALSNQPQHF.

The V call is TRBV4-2, the J call TRBJ2-6; 8 nucleotides align to TRBD2. Germline V CDR1 and CDR2: LGHNA, YNFKEQ. CDR3 length: 15 residues. V was pared by 8 bases and J by 2 bases, with 5 bases of the junction left unmatched. DNA for the CDR3: TGTGCCAGCGCCTCGGGGGGGACTGGGGCCAACGTCCTGACTTTC. Its translation: CASASGGTGANVLTF.

The chain recombines TRBV5-1 with TRBJ1-3; D unclear. Germline loops: CDR1 SGHRS, CDR2 YFSETQ. The CDR3 length is 16 residues. V dropped 0 bases and J dropped 2 bases, with 12 bases sitting between them. This chain's CDR3 is CASSLDWGLAGNTIYF. The CDR3 DNA reads as TGCGCCAGCAGCTTGGATTGGGGTCTAGCTGGAAACACCATATATTTT. The entire variable domain, with the rest obtained from reference TRBV5-1 and TRBJ1-3, is as follows: KAGVTQTPRYLIKTRGQQVTLSCSPISGHRSVSWYQQTPGQGLQFLFEYFSETQRNKGNFPGRFSGRQFSNSRSEMNVSTLELGDSALYLCASSLDWGLAGNTIYFGEGSWLTVV.

This clone is a singleton in its sample. This sequence joins TRBV5-1 and TRBJ2-7; TRBD1 aligns across 8 bases. CDR1 is SGHRS and CDR2 is YFSETQ in the germline V gene. The V segment lost 0 bases and the J segment 2 bases; nucleotides outside the gene matches: 4. This CDR3 has 15 residues. DNA for the CDR3: TGCGCCAGCAGCTTGGGGGACAGGACACCCTACGAGCAGTACTTC. Amino acid sequence: CASSLGDRTPYEQYF.

This clone was detected only once. The CDR3 protein is CASSSGTSSYNEQFF. CDR3 DNA: TGTGCCAGCAGCTCAGGGACATCCTCCTACAATGAGCAGTTCTTC. J is TRBJ2-1 and V is TRBV7-8; tentatively, D is TRBD1 (6 bases). Looked up from germline, CDR1 is SGHVS and CDR2 is FQNEAQ. V lost 4 bases and J 0 bases, leaving 10 bases between the germline ends. The CDR3 covers 15 residues.

This chain uses TRBV10-1 with TRBJ1-6; D unclear. This CDR3 is built from 14 residues. Between the trimmed V and J ends, which lost 0 bases and 10 bases, there was a span of 10 bases. CDR1 WNHNN and CDR2 SYGVQD come from the germline V gene (reference sequence). For the CDR3, the DNA is TGCGCCAGCAGTGAGTCCCCCAGGAGGTCACCCCTCCACTTT. It yields the protein CASSESPRRSPLHF.

The J gene is TRBJ2-1, the V gene TRBV5-1; 10 bases match TRBD1. V lost 4 bases, J lost 9 bases, and 13 bases stayed unmatched. This CDR3 is built from 16 residues. CDR1 and CDR2 (germline): SGHRS, YFSETQ. The CDR3 reads CASSPSSGQGTGEQFF. CDR3 DNA sequence: TGCGCCAGCAGCCCTTCTTCGGGACAGGGGACGGGTGAGCAGTTCTTC.